The 10 T cell receptor beta chains reported below all come from one sample, sequenced in a study of T-cell memory formation after mild COVID-19. TCRdb redid the calling of the 5' RACE reads with MiXCR, one entry per CDR3 protein. The sample consists of around 320,000 distinct CDR3 sequences, roughly an eighth of them appearing once. The sequencing input was PBMCs or a T cell subset sorted from them (not recorded which). The source is a man younger than 30 who had mild COVID-19 (a few samples of this study predate the infection). Cell type and time point are not known.

This chain connects TRBV11-2 to TRBJ1-2; possibly TRBD1 for D (5 bases). Trimming removed 3 bases at V and 8 bases at J, with 19 bases between. The V gene's germline CDR1 is SGHAT and CDR2 FQNNGV. This CDR3 is built from 15 residues. The CDR3, as DNA: TGTGCCAGCAGCTTCCCCCCCGGGGGACCGCAGGGCTACACCTTC. Its translation: CASSFPPGGPQGYTF.

This clonotype showed up just a few times. The rearrangement uses TRBV7-8 and TRBJ2-5; a weak D match, TRBD2 (5 bases). CDR3 size: 14 residues. Per the germline V gene, CDR1 is SGHVS and CDR2 is FQNEAQ. Trimming removed 2 bases at V and 3 bases at J, with 10 bases between. The CDR3 loop reads CASSLPRGKETQYF. The CDR3 bases are TGTGCCAGCAGCTTACCCCGGGGTAAAGAGACCCAGTACTTC.

This clonotype was counted a few times. The chain joins TRBV6-6 to TRBJ1-6, with D possibly being TRBD1 (6 bases). There are 14 residues in the CDR3. V was shortened by 0 bases and J by 16 bases, with 16 bases between the two germline ends. CDR1 is MNHNY, CDR2 SVGAGI, per germline (reference sequence). CDR3 coding DNA: TGTGCCAGCAGTTACTCGACAGGACGTCCTACGCTCCACTTT. Translation gives CASSYSTGRPTLHF.

This clonotype was found a few times. The chain uses TRBV11-2 and TRBJ2-7; no clear D gene. CDR3 length: 16 amino acids. Trimming shortened V by 1 base and J by 4 bases, and 17 bases separated the two germline ends. Germline V gene data show CDR1 as SGHAT and CDR2 as FQNNGV. The CDR3 sequence is CASSLGPGWSTYEQYF. Written as DNA, the CDR3 is TGTGCCAGCAGCTTAGGACCCGGGTGGAGCACATACGAGCAGTACTTC.

This clonotype was seen at least ten times. This sequence joins TRBV7-2 and TRBJ2-3; D is unclear. Germline loops: CDR1 SGHTA, CDR2 FQGNSA. The CDR3 covers 15 residues. Trimming left V 2 bases short and J 0 bases short, with 9 bases between. The DNA of the CDR3 is TGTGCCAGCAGCTTATATCAGAGAAGCACAGATACGCAGTATTTT. Residues: CASSLYQRSTDTQYF.

The rearrangement joins TRBV12-3 or TRBV12-4 to TRBJ2-3; D uncertain. The CDR3 extends over 14 amino acids. V lost 2 bases to trimming and J lost 11 bases, with 17 bases between them. DNA of the CDR3: TGTGCCAGCAGTTTACCCCCCGAAGGCGGATTGCAGTATTTT. Translating it yields CASSLPPEGGLQYF.

This clonotype was seen a few times. The V and J genes are TRBV4-2 and TRBJ2-5, with D maybe TRBD2 (5 bases). The CDR3 totals 14 residues. Trimming took 4 bases from V and 3 from J, leaving 12 bases between them. Germline values: CDR1 LGHNA, CDR2 YNFKEQ. CDR3 sequence: CASSRLGEEETQYF. For the CDR3, the DNA is TGTGCCAGCAGCCGCCTGGGAGAAGAAGAGACCCAGTACTTC.

This clonotype was seen only a few times. The chain couples TRBV20-1 to TRBJ2-3, with 10 bases lining up with TRBD2. V was clipped by 4 bases and J by 2 bases; unmatched bases: 6. The CDR3 length is 15 residues. From germline, CDR1 is DFQATT and CDR2 SNEGSKA (reference sequence). The CDR3 bases are TGCAGTGCTACTAGCGGGGGCGGACACACAGATACGCAGTATTTT. This encodes CSATSGGGHTDTQYF.

In its sample, this clonotype was seen a few times. The V and J genes are TRBV4-1 and TRBJ2-3, with 8 bases that match TRBD1. V gave up 0 bases and J gave up 4 bases; unmatched junction bases: 6. Germline lookup yields CDR1 MGHRA and CDR2 YSYEKL. The CDR3 runs 16 residues. CDR3 amino acids: CASSQELRTGPDTQYF. For the CDR3, the DNA is TGCGCCAGCAGCCAAGAATTGAGGACAGGGCCAGATACGCAGTATTTT.

This chain uses TRBV19 with TRBJ1-2, with no clear D. Trimming left V 1 base short and J 4 bases short, with 10 bases between. CDR1 and CDR2 (germline): LNHDA, SQIVND (reference sequence). The CDR3 contains 14 residues. The CDR3 loop reads CASSIVDRRYGYTF. For the CDR3, the DNA is TGTGCCAGTAGTATAGTGGACCGTCGCTATGGCTACACCTTC. Full variable domain (outside the CDR3, taken from reference TRBV19 and TRBJ1-2): DGGITQSPKYLFRKEGQNVTLSCEQNLNHDAMYWYRQDPGQGLRLIYYSQIVNDFQKGDIAEGYSVSREKKESFPLTVTSAQKNPTAFYLCASSIVDRRYGYTFGSGTRLTVV.